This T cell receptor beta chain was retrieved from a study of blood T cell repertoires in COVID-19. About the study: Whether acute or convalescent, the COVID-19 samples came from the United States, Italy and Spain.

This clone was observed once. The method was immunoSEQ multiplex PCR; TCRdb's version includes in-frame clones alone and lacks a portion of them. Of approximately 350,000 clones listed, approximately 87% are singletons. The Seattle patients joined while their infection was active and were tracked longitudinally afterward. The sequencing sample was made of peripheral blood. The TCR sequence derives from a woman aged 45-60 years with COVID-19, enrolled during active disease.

The CDR3 region has the DNA TGTGCCAGCAGCTTTGGGCCCTCACAGGGTGTGGACACTGAAGCTTTCTTT. Amino acids: CASSFGPSQGVDTEAFF. The chain employs TRBV7-6 and TRBJ1-1; TRBD1 is a possible D gene (6 bases). Germline V gene sequence: CDR1 SGHVS, CDR2 FNYEAQ. CDR3 length: 17 residues. V lost 3 bases to trimming and J lost 3 bases, with 20 bases between them.